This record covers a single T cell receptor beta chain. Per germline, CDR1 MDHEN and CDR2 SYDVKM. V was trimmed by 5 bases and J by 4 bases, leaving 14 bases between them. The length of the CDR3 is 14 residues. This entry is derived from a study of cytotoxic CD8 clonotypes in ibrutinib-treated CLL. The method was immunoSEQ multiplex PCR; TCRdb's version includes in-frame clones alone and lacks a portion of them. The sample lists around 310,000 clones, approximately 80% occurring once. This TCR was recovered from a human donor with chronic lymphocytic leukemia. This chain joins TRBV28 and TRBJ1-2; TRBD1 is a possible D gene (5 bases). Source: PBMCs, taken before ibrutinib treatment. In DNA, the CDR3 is TGTGCCAGCAGTCCGACGTGGGGGAGCTATGGCTACACCTTC. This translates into CASSPTWGSYGYTF.